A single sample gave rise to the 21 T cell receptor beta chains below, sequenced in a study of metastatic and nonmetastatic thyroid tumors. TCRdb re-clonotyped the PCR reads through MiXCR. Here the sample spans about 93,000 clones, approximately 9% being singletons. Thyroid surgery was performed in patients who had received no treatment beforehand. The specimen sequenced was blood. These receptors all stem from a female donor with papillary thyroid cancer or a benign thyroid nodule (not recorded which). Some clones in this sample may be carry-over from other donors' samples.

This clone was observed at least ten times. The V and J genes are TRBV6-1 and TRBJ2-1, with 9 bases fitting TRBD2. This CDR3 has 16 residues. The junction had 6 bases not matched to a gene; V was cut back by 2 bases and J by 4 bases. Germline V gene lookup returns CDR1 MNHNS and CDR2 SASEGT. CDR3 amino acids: CASSEHSGGEYNEQFF. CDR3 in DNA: TGTGCCAGCAGTGAACATAGCGGGGGAGAATACAATGAGCAGTTCTTC.

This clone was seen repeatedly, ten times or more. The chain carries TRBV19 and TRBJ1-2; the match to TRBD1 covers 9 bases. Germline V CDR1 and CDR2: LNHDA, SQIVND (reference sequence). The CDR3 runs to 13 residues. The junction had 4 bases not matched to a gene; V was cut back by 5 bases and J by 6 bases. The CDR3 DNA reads TGTGCCAGTAGTCACAGGGGGCTTGATGGCTACACCTTC. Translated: CASSHRGLDGYTF.

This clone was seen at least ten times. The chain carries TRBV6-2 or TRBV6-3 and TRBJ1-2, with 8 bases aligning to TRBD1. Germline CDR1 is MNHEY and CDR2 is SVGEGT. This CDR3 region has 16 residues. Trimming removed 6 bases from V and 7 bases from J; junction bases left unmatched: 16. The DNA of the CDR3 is TGTGCCAGCAGCCCTATCGATCGGACAGGGCGGCGTGGCTACACCTTC. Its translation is CASSPIDRTGRRGYTF.

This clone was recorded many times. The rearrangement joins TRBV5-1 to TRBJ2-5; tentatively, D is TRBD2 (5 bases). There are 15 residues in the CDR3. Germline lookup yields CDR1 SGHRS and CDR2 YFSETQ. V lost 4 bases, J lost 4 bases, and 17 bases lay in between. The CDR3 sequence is CASSGVVAGRETQYF. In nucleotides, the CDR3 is TGCGCCAGCAGCGGGGTAGTCGCGGGTAGAGAGACCCAGTACTTC.

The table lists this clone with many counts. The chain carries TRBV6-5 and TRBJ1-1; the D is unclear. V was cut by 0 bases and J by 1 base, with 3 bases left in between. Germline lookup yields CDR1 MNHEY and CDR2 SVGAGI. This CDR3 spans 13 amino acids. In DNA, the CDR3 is TGTGCCAGCAGTTACTCTGCGAACACTGAAGCTTTCTTT. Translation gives CASSYSANTEAFF.

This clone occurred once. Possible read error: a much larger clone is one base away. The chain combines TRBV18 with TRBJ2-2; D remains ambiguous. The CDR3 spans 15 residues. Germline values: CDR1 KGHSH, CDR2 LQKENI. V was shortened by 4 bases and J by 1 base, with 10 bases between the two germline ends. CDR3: CASSQQCVNTGELFF. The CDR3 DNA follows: TGTGCCAGCTCACAACAGTGCGTGAACACCGGGGAGCTGTTTTTT.

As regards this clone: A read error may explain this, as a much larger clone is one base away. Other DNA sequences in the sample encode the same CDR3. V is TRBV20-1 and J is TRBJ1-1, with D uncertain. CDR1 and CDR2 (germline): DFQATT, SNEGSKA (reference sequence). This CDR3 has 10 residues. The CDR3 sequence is CSAREPGAFF. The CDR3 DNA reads TGCAGTGCTAGAGAGCCTGGAGCTTTTTTT.

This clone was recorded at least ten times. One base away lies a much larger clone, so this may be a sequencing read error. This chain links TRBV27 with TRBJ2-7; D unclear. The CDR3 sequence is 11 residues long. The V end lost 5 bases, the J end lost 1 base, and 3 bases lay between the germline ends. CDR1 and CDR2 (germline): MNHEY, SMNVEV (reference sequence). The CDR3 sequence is CASSGSYEQYF. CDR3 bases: TGTGCCAGCAGTGGATCCTACGAGCAGTACTTC.

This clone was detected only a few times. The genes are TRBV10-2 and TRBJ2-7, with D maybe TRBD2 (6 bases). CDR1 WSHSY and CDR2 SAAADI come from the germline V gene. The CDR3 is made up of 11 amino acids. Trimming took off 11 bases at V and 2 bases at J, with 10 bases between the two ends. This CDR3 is CAVTGAYEQYF. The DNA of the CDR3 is TGCGCCGTAACGGGGGCCTACGAGCAGTACTTC.

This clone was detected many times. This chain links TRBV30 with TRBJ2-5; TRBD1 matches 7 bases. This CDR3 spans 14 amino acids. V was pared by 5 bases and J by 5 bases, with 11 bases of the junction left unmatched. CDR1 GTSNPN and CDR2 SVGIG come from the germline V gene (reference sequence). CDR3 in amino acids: CAWVGTVKEETQYF. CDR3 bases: TGTGCCTGGGTTGGGACAGTTAAAGAGGAGACCCAGTACTTC.

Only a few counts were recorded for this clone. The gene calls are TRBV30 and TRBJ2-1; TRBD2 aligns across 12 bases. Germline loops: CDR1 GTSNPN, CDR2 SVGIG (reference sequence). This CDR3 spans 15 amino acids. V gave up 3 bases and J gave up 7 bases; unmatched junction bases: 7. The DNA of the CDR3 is TGTGCCTGGAGCCCGGGACTAGCGGGCACGAATGAGCAGTTCTTC. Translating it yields CAWSPGLAGTNEQFF.

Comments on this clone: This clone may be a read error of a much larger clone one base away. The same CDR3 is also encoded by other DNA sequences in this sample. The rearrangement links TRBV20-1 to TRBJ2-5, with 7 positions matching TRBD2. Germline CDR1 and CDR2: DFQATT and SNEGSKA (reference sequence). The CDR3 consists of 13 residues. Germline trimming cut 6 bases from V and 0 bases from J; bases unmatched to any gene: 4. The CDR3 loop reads CSAGGLDQETQYF. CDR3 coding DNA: TGCAGTGCAGGAGGACTAGACCAAGAGACCCAGTACTTC.

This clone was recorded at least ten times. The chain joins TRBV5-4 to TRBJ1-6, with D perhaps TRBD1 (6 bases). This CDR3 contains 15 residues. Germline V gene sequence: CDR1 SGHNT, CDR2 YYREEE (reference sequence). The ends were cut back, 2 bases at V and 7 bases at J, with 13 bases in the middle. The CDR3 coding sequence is TGTGCCAGCAGCTTACAGGGTCCGGTAAATTCACCCCTCCACTTT. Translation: CASSLQGPVNSPLHF.

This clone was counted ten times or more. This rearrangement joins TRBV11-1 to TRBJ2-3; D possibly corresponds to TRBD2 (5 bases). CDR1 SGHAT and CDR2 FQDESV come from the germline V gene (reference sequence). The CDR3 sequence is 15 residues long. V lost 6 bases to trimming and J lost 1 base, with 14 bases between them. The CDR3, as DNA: TGTGCCAGCAGACCGAATCCCGGGGGCACAGATACGCAGTATTTT. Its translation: CASRPNPGGTDTQYF.

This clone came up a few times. This CDR3 is CASREQGTTKEQYF. The CDR3 nucleotides read TGTGCCAGCAGGGAACAGGGGACTACCAAAGAGCAGTACTTC. V and J are TRBV2 and TRBJ2-7; TRBD1 or TRBD2 may be the D gene (7 bases each). The germline CDR1 and CDR2 sequences are SNHLY and FYNNEI. V was trimmed by 6 bases and J by 7 bases, leaving 19 bases between them. The length of the CDR3 is 14 residues.

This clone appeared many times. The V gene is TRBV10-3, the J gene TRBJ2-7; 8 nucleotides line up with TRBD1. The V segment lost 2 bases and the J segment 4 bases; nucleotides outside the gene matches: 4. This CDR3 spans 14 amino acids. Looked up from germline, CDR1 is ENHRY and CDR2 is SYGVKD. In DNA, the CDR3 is TGTGCCATCAGTGAGACAGGGGGTGGTTACGAGCAGTACTTC. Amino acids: CAISETGGGYEQYF.

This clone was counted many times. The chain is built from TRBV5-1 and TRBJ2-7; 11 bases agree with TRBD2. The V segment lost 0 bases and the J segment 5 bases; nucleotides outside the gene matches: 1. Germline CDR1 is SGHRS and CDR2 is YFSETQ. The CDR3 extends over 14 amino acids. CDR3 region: CASSLELAGDEQYF. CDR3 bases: TGCGCCAGCAGCTTGGAACTAGCGGGGGACGAGCAGTACTTC.

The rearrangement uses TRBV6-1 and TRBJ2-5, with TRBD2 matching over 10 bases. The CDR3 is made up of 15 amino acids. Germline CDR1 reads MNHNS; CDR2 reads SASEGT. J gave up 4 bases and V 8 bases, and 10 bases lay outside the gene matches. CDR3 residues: CASGAKASGGETQYF. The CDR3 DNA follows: TGTGCCAGCGGAGCCAAGGCTAGCGGGGGAGAGACCCAGTACTTC.

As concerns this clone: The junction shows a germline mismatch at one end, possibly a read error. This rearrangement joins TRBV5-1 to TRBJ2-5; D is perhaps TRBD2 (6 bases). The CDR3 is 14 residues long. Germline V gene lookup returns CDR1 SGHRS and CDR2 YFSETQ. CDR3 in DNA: TGCGCCAGCAGCTTGACTAGCCCCCAAGAGGCCCAGTACTTC. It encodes CASSLTSPQEAQYF.

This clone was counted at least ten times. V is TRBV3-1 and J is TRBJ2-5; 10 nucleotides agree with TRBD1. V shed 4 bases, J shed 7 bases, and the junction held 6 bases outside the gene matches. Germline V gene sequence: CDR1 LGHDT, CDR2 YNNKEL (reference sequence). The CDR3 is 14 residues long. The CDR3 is CASSPWDRGATQYF. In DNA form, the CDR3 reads TGTGCCAGCAGCCCCTGGGACAGGGGAGCGACCCAGTACTTC.

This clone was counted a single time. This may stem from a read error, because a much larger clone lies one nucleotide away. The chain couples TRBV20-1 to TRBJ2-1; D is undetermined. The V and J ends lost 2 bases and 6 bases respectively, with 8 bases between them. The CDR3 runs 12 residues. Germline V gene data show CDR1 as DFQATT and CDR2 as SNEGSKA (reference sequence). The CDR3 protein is CSARNGSNEQFF. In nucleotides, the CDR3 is TGCAGTGCTAGAAATGGGTCCAATGAGCAGTTCTTC.